A single sample is the source of the 8 T cell receptor beta chains below, sequenced in a study of T cell repertoires in cytomegalovirus infection. Using its own MiXCR run on the reads, TCRdb lists one record per CDR3 protein. This sample carries 630,000 or so distinct CDR3 sequences, approximately 25% of them seen once, and the ten largest clones take 7.5% to 9%. Sequenced input: CD8+ T cells from PBMCs. These receptors were collected from a human donor in good health (CMV status not recorded). Some clones in this sample may be carry-over from other donors' samples.

With respect to this clonotype: At one end, the junction sequence differs from germline, possibly due to a read error. This sequence joins TRBV25-1 and TRBJ1-1; D uncertain. There are 12 residues in the CDR3. Germline V gives CDR1 MGHDK, CDR2 SYGVNS. This chain's CDR3 is CANSTVWSEAFF. CDR3 coding DNA: TGTGCCAACAGTACGGTTTGGTCTGAAGCTTTCTTT.

This CDR3 is CSANGLDWDNEQFF. The CDR3 DNA reads as TGCAGTGCTAACGGACTAGATTGGGACAATGAGCAGTTCTTC. The rearrangement links TRBV20-1 to TRBJ2-1, with 7 bases that match TRBD2. V dropped 4 bases and J dropped 5; count of bases not matched to a gene: 8. The CDR3 totals 14 residues. CDR1 is DFQATT, CDR2 SNEGSKA, per germline (reference sequence).

This sequence joins TRBV10-3 and TRBJ1-2; D call uncertain. In germline, CDR1 is ENHRY, CDR2 SYGVKD. The V end was cut by 8 bases, the J end by 3 bases, with 10 bases between. This CDR3 has 12 amino acids. DNA for the CDR3: TGTGCCATCTTGGCGACGGACTATGGCTACACCTTC. Its protein is CAILATDYGYTF.

As for this clonotype: A much larger clone lies a single base off, so this may be a read error. J is TRBJ2-1 and V is TRBV7-6; D perhaps matches TRBD2 (6 bases). CDR1 SGHVS and CDR2 FNYEAQ come from the germline V gene. The CDR3 has 15 amino acids. Trimming removed 4 bases from V and 3 bases from J, with 13 bases in between. The CDR3 loop reads CASSSRLGVYNEQFF. The CDR3 region has the DNA TGTGCCAGCAGCTCTCGACTAGGTGTCTACAATGAGCAGTTCTTC.

The rearrangement uses TRBV29-1 and TRBJ2-5; D is undetermined. The CDR3 is 11 amino acids. CDR1 is SQVTM and CDR2 is ANQGSEA in the germline V gene. V lost 8 bases to trimming and J lost 4 bases, with 11 bases between them. The CDR3 sequence: CSPLIGETQYF. DNA of the CDR3: TGCAGCCCTCTTATAGGAGAGACCCAGTACTTC.

V and J are TRBV12-3 or TRBV12-4 and TRBJ2-3; tentative D call: TRBD2 (6 bases). This CDR3 is built from 15 residues. The germline V and J ends were trimmed by 3 bases and 1 base, with 11 bases remaining between them. The CDR3 nucleotides read TGTGCCAGCAGTTTCCCGGGGGTGCGCACAGATACGCAGTATTTT. It specifies CASSFPGVRTDTQYF.

This clonotype was seen repeatedly, ten times or more. The chain uses TRBV11-3 and TRBJ2-3, with 9 positions matching TRBD1. Germline V lookup: CDR1 SGHNT, CDR2 YENEEA. The CDR3 is made up of 17 amino acids. After removal of 6 bases from V and 4 bases from J, the junction contained 14 bases not matched to a gene. CDR3 amino acids: CASSLWDRDGGPDTQYF. The CDR3 DNA reads as TGTGCCAGCAGTCTCTGGGACAGGGACGGAGGCCCAGATACGCAGTATTTT. The full variable domain, completed using reference TRBV11-3 and TRBJ2-3, is EAGVVQSPRYKIIEKKQPVAFWCNPISGHNTLYWYLQNLGQGPELLIRYENEEAVDDSQLPKDRFSAERLKGVDSTLKIQPAELGDSAVYLCASSLWDRDGGPDTQYFGPGTRLTVL.

This clonotype was seen a handful of times. The chain links TRBV29-1 to TRBJ2-2; D remains ambiguous. Germline values: CDR1 SQVTM, CDR2 ANQGSEA. This CDR3 is built from 11 residues. The V end lost 5 bases, the J end lost 6 bases, and 7 bases lay between the germline ends. The CDR3 region is CSVPRAGELFF. As DNA, the CDR3 is TGCAGCGTTCCAAGGGCCGGGGAGCTGTTTTTT.